This T cell receptor beta chain was identified during a study of OX40 agonist ivuxolimab in advanced cancers. Overall study context: Patients were about 83% male with ages roughly 23 to 79, mean approximately 55. Enrollees could have had prior anti-PD-1, anti-PD-L1 or anti-CTLA-4 therapy, which more than 30% had received.

Study-wide results and caveats: Antigen specificity remained undetermined for the expanded peripheral T cells.

This CDR3 has 15 amino acids. V lost 6 bases and J lost 0; bases outside the gene matches: 5. Germline loops: CDR1 SGHDN, CDR2 FVKESK. A remark on this clone: Its antigen is currently unknown.

The protocol was immunoSEQ multiplex PCR, while the TCRdb copy is restricted to in-frame clones and leaves out a portion. The sample lists fewer than 90,000 clones; approximately 90% were seen once. This chain joins TRBV14 and TRBJ2-1, with TRBD1 matching 7 bases. This TCR was sampled from an adult with an advanced solid tumor such as melanoma, head and neck, liver or kidney cancer. The sample consisted of CD4+ or CD8+ T cells sorted from blood, taken in a trial of the OX40 agonist ivuxolimab. DNA for the CDR3: TGTGCCAGCAGGCAGACAGGGAGCTCCTACAATGAGCAGTTCTTC. Protein sequence: CASRQTGSSYNEQFF.